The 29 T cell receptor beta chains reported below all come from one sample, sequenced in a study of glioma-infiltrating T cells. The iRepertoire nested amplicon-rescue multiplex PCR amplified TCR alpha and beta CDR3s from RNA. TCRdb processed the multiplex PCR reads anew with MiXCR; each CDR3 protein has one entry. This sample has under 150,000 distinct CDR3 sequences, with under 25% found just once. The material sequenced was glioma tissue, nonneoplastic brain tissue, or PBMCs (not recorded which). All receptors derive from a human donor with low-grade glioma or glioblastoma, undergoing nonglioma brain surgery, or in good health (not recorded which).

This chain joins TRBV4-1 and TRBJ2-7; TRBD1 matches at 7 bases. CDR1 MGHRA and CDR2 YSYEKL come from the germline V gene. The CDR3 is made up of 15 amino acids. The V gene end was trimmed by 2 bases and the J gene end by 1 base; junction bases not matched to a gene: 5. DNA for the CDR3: TGCGCCAGCAGCCAATCCCGACAGGGTTCCTACGAGCAGTACGTC. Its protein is CASSQSRQGSYEQYV.

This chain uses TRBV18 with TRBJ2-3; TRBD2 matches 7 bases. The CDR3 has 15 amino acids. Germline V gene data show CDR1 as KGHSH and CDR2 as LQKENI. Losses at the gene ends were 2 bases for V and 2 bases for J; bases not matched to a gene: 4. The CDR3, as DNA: TGTGCCAGCTCACCAGTAGCGGGTTTCACAGATACGCAGTATTTT. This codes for CASSPVAGFTDTQYF.

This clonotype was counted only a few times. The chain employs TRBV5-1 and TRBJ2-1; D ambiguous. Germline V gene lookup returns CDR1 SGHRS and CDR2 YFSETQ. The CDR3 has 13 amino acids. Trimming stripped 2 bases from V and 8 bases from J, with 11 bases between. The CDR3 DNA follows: TGCGCCAGCAGCTTTGTCGGTTTAGATGAGCAGTTCTTC. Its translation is CASSFVGLDEQFF.

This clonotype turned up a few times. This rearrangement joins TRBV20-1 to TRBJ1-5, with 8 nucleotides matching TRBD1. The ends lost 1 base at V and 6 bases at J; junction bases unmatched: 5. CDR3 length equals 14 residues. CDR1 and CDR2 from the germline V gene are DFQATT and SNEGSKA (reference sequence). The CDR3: CSARGTGMGQPQHF. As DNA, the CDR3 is TGCAGTGCTAGAGGGACAGGGATGGGTCAGCCCCAGCATTTT.

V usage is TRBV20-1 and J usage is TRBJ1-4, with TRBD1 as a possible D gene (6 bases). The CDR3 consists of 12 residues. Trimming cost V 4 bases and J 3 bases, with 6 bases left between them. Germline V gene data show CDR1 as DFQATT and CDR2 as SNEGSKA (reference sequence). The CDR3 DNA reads TGCAGTGCTACAGGGGCTAATGAAAAACTGTTTTTT. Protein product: CSATGANEKLFF.

The CDR3 region has the DNA TGTGCCACCAGTGATCGGACAGGGGGGGCAGATACGCAGTATTTT. Residues: CATSDRTGGADTQYF. The chain is built from TRBV24-1 and TRBJ2-3; TRBD1 aligns across 10 bases. Germline V gives CDR1 KGHDR, CDR2 SFDVKD. This CDR3 is 15 amino acids long. Trimming removed 3 bases from V and 4 bases from J; junction bases left unmatched: 3.

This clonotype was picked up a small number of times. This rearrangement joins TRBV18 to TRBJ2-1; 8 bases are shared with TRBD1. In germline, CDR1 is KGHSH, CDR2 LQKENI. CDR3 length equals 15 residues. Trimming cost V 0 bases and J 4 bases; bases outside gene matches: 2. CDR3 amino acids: CASSPPWTGYNEQFF. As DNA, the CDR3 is TGTGCCAGCTCACCACCCTGGACAGGGTACAATGAGCAGTTCTTC. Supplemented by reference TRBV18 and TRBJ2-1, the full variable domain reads NAGVMQNPRHLVRRRGQEARLRCSPMKGHSHVYWYRQLPEEGLKFMVYLQKENIIDESGMPKERFSAEFPKEGPSILRIQQVVRGDSAAYFCASSPPWTGYNEQFFGPGTRLTVL.

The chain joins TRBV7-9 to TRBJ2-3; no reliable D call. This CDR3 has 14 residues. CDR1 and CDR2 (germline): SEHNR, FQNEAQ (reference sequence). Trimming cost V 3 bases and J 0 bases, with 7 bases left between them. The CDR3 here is CASSLIRSTDTQYF. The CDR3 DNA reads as TGTGCCAGCAGCTTGATCCGAAGCACAGATACGCAGTATTTT.

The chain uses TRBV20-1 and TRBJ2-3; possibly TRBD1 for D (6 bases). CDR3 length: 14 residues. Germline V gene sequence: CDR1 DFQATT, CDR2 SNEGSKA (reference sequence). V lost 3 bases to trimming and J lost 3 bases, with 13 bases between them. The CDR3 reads CSASNNRGTDTQYF. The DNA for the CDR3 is TGCAGTGCTAGTAATAATAGGGGGACAGATACGCAGTATTTT.

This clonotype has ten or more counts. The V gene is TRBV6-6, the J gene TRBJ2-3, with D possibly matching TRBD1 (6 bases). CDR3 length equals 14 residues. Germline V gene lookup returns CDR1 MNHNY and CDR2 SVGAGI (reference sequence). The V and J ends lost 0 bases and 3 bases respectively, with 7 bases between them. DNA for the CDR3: TGTGCCAGCAGTTACTCGGGGGCGACAGATACGCAGTATTTT. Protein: CASSYSGATDTQYF.

CDR3 coding DNA: TGTGCCAGCAGCCGGACAGAAATGATATGGGGAGGCTACACCTTC. This encodes CASSRTEMIWGGYTF. The chain carries TRBV11-2 and TRBJ1-2; possibly TRBD1 for D (6 bases). From germline, CDR1 is SGHAT and CDR2 FQNNGV. Deletions cut 5 bases from V and 8 bases from J, with 21 bases between. The CDR3 totals 15 residues.

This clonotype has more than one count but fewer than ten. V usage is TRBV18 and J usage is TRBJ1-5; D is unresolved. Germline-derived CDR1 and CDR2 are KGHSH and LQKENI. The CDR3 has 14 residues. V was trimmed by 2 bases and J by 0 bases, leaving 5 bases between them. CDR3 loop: CASSPDPSNQPQHF. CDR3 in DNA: TGTGCCAGCTCACCAGATCCTAGCAATCAGCCCCAGCATTTT.

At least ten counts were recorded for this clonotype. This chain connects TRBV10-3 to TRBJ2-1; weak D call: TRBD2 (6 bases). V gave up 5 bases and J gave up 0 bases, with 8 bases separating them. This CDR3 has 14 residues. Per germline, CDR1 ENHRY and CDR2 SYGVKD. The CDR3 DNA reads TGTGCCATCAGTCCGGGGGACTCCTACAATGAGCAGTTCTTC. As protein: CAISPGDSYNEQFF.

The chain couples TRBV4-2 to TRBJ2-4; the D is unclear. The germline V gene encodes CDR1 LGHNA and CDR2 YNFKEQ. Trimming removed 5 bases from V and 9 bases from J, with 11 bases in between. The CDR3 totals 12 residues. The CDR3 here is CASSLNRRIQYF. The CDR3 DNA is TGTGCCAGCAGCTTAAACCGACGCATTCAGTACTTC.

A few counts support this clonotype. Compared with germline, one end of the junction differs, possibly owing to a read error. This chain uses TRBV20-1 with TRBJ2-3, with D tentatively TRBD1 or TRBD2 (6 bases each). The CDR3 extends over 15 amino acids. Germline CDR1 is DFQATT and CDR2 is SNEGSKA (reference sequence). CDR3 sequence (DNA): TGCAGTGCTAGAGATGGAGGGGGGCTCGCCGATAAGCAGTATTTT. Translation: CSARDGGGLADKQYF.

CDR3 sequence (DNA): TGTGCCACCAGCAGATTAACAGGGACTGCACTAAGCACCGGGGAGCTGTTTTTT. This translates into CATSRLTGTALSTGELFF. V is TRBV15 and J is TRBJ2-2; D assignment may be TRBD1 or TRBD2 (6 bases each). CDR1 and CDR2 from the germline V gene are LNHNV and YYDKDF (reference sequence). V was trimmed by 2 bases and J by 4 bases, leaving 20 bases between them. This CDR3 has 18 residues. Based on the CDR3 plus reference TRBV15 and TRBJ2-2, the full variable domain is DAMVIQNPRYQVTQFGKPVTLSCSQTLNHNVMYWYQQKSSQAPKLLFHYYDKDFNNEADTPDNFQSRRPNTSFCFLDIRSPGLGDTAMYLCATSRLTGTALSTGELFFGEGSRLTVL.

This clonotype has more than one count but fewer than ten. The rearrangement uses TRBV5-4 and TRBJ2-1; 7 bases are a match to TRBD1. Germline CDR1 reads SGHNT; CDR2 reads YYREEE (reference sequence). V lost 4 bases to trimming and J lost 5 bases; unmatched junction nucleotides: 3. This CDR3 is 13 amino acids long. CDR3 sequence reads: CASSPQGNNEQFF. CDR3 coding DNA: TGTGCCAGCAGCCCACAGGGGAACAATGAGCAGTTCTTC.

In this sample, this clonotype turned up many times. DNA of the CDR3: TGTGCCACCAGCAGAGATTTGGGTACTGGCAATCAGCCCCAGCATTTT. Residues: CATSRDLGTGNQPQHF. V is TRBV15 and J is TRBJ1-5; D call uncertain. Germline V gene data show CDR1 as LNHNV and CDR2 as YYDKDF (reference sequence). This CDR3 contains 16 residues. V gave up 0 bases and J gave up 2 bases, with 11 bases separating them.

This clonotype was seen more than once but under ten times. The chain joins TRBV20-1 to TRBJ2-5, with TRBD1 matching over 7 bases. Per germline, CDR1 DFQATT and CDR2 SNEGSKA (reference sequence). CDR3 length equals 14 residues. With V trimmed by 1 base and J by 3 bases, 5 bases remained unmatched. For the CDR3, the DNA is TGCAGTGCTAGAGCCCCGACAGGGAAAGAGACCCAGTACTTC. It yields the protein CSARAPTGKETQYF.

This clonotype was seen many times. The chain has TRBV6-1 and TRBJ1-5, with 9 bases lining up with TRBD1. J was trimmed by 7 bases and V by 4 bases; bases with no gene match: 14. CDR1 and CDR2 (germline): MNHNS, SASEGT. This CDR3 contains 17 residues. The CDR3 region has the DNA TGTGCCAGCAGTGCCGCGATGGACAGGGGAAAAGGCCAGCCCCAGCATTTT. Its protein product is CASSAAMDRGKGQPQHF.

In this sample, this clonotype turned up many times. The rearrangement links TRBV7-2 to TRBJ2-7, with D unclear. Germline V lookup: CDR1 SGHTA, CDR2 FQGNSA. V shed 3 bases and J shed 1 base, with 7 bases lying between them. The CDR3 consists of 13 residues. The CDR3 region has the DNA TGTGCCAGCAGCTTGGCGGCTTCCTACGAGCAGTACGTC. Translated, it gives CASSLAASYEQYV.

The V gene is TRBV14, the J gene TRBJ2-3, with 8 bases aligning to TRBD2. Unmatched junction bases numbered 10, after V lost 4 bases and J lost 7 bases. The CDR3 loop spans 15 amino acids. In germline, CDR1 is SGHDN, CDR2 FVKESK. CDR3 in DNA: TGTGCCAGCAGCCGACCGGGGGGGAAGAGGAATACGCAGTATTTT. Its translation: CASSRPGGKRNTQYF.

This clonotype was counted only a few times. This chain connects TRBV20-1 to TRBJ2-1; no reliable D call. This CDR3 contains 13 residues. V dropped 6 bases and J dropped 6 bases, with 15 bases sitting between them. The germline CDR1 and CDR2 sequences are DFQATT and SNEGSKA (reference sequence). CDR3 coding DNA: TGCAGTGCCACTCCCTTAGGTGGCAATGAGCAGTTCTTC. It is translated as CSATPLGGNEQFF.

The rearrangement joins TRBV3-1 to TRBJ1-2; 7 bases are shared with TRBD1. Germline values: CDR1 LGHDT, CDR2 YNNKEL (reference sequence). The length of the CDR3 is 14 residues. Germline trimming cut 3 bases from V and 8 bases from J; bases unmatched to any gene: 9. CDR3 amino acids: CASSQGDRAPGYTF. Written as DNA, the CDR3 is TGTGCCAGCAGCCAGGGAGACAGGGCCCCGGGCTACACCTTC. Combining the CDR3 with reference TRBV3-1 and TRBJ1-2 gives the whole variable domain DTAVSQTPKYLVTQMGNDKSIKCEQNLGHDTMYWYKQDSKKFLKIMFSYNNKELIINETVPNRFSPKSPDKAHLNLHINSLELGDSAVYFCASSQGDRAPGYTFGSGTRLTVV.

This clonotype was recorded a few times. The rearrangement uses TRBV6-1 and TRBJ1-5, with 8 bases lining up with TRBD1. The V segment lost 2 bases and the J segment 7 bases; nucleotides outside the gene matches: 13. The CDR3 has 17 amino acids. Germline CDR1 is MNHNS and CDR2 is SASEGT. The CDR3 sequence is CASSERGQGAGGQPQHF. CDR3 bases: TGTGCCAGCAGTGAAAGAGGGCAGGGGGCAGGTGGCCAGCCCCAGCATTTT.

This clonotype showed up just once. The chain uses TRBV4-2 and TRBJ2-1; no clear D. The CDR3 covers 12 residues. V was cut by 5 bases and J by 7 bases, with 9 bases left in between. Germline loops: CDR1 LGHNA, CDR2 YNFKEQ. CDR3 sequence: CASSVERNEQFF. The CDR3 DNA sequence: TGTGCCAGCAGCGTAGAACGGAATGAGCAGTTCTTC.

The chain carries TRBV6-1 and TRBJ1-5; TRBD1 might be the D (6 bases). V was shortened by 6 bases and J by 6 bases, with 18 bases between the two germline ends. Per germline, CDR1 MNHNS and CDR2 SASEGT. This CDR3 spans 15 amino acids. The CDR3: CASSDKGVGGQPQHF. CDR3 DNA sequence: TGTGCCAGCAGCGACAAGGGGGTGGGGGGTCAGCCCCAGCATTTT.

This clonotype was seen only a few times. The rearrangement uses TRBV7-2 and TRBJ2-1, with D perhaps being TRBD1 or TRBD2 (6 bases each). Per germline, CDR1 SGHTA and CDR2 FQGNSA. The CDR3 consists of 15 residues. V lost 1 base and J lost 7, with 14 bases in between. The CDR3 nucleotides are TGTGCCAGCAGCTTAGTGGCCCAGGGGAGGAATGAGCAGTTCTTC. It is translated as CASSLVAQGRNEQFF.

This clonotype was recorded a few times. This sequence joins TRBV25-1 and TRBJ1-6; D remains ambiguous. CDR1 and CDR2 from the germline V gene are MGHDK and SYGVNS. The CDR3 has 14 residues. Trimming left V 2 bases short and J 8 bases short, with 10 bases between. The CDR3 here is CASSEPPSHSPLHF. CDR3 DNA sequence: TGTGCCAGCAGTGAACCGCCATCCCATTCACCCCTCCACTTT.